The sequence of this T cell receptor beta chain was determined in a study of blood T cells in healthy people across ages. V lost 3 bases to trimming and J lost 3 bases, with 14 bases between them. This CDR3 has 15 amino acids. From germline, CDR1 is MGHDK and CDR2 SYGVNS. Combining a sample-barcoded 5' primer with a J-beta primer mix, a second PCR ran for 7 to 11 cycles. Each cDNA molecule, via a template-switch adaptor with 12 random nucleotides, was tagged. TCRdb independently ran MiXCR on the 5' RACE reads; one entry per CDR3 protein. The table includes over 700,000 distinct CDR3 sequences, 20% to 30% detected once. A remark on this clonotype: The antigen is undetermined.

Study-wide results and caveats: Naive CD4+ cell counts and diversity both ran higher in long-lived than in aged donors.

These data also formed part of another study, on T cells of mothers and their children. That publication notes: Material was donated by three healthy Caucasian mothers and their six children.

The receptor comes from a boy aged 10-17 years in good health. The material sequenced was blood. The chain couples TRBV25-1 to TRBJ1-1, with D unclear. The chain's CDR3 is CASSDGEEADTEAFF. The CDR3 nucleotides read TGTGCCAGCAGTGATGGGGAGGAGGCTGACACTGAAGCTTTCTTT.